This record covers a single T cell receptor beta chain. What was amplified from RNA transcripts were TCR beta CDR3 regions. An initial round of RT-PCR targeting the TCR CDR3 relied on the HTBI primer set. TCRdb reprocessed the multiplex PCR reads with MiXCR, giving one entry per CDR3 protein. The data show hundreds of thousands of distinct CDR3 sequences, approximately 16% seen once. The J segment lost 5 bases and the V segment lost 2 bases, leaving 3 bases of the junction unmatched. The CDR3 is made up of 15 amino acids. The V gene's germline CDR1 is SGHTA and CDR2 FQGNSA. This specimen belongs to a study of T cells in Graves' hyperthyroidism and ophthalmopathy.

V and J are TRBV7-2 and TRBJ2-1, with TRBD2 matching over 10 bases. The sequence derives from a woman aged 18 to 35 with Graves' ophthalmopathy. The material sequenced was blood. The CDR3: CASSLTSGADNEQFF. CDR3 sequence (DNA): TGTGCCAGCAGCTTAACTAGCGGGGCGGACAATGAGCAGTTCTTC.